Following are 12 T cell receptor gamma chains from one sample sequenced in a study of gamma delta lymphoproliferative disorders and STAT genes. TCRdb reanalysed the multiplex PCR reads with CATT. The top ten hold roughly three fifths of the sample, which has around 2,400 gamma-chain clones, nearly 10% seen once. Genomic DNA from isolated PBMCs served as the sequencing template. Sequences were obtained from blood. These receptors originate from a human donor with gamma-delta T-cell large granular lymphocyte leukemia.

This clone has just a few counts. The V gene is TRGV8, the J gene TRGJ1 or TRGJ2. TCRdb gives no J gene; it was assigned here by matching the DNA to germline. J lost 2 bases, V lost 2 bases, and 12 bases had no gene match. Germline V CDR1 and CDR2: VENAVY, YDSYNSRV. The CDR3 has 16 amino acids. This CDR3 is CATWDIGTSDYYKKLF. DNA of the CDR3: TGTGCCACCTGGGATATAGGTACAAGTGATTATTATAAGAAACTCTTT.

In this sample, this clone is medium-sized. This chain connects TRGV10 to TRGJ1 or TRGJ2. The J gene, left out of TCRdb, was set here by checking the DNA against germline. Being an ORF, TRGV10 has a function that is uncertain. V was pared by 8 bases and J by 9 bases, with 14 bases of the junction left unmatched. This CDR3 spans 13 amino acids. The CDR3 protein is CAAWDYRDGKKLF. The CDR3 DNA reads TGTGCTGCGTGGGATTATAGAGACGGTAAGAAACTCTTT.

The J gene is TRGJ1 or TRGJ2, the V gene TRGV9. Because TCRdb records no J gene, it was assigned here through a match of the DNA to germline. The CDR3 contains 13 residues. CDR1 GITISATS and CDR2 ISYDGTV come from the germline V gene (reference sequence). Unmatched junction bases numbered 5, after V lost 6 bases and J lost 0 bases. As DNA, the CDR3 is TGTGCCTTGTGGAACGTGAATTATTATAAGAAACTCTTT. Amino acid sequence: CALWNVNYYKKLF.

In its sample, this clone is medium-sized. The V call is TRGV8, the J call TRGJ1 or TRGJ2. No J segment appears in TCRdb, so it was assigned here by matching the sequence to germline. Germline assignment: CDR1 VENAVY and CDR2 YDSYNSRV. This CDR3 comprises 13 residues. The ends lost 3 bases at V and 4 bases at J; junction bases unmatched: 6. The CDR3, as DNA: TGTGCCACCTGGGATGGGCCGTATTATAAGAAACTCTTT. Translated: CATWDGPYYKKLF.

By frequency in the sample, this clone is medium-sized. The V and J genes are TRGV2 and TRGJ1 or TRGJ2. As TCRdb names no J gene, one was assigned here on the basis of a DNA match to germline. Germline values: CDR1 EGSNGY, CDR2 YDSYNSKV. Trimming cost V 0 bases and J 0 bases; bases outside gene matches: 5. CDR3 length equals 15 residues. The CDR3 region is CATWDGIRNYYKKLF. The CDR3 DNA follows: TGTGCCACCTGGGACGGGATAAGGAATTATTATAAGAAACTCTTT.

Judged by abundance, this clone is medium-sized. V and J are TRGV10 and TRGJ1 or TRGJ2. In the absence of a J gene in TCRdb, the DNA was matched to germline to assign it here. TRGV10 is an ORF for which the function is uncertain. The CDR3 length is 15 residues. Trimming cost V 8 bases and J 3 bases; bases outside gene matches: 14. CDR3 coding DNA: TGTGCTGCGTGGGATAGTGGGATTATTTATTATAAGAAACTCTTT. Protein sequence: CAAWDSGIIYYKKLF.

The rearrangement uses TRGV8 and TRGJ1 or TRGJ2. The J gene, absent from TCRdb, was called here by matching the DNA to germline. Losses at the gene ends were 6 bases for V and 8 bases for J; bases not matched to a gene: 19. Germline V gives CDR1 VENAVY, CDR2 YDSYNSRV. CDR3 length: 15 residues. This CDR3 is CATWNLFLFRNKKLF. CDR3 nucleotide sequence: TGTGCCACCTGGAACCTCTTCTTATTTAGGAATAAGAAACTCTTT.

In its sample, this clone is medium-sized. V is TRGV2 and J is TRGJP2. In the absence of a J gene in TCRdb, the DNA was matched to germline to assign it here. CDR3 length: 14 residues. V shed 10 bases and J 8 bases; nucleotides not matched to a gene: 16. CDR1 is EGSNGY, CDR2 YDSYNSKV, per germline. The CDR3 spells CATALRCGDWIKTF. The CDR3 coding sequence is TGTGCCACGGCTTTACGGTGTGGAGATTGGATCAAGACGTTT.

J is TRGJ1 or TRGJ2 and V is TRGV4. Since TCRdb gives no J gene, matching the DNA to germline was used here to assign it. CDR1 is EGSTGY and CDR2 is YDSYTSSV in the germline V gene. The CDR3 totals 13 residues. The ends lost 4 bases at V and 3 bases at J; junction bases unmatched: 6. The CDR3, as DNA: TGTGCCACCTGGGACCCGGGTTATTATAAGAAACTCTTT. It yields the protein CATWDPGYYKKLF.

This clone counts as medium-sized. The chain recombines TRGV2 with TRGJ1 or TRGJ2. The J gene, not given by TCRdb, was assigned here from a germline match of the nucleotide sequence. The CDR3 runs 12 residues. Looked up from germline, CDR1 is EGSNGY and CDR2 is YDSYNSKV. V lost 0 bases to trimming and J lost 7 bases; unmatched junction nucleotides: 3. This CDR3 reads CATWDGHYKKLF. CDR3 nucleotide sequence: TGTGCCACCTGGGACGGGCACTATAAGAAACTCTTT.

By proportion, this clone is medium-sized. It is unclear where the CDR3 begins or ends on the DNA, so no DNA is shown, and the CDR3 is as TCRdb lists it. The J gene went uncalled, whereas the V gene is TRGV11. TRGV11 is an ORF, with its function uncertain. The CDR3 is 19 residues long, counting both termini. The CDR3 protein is CTTVPAGLGHPVCYYKKLF.

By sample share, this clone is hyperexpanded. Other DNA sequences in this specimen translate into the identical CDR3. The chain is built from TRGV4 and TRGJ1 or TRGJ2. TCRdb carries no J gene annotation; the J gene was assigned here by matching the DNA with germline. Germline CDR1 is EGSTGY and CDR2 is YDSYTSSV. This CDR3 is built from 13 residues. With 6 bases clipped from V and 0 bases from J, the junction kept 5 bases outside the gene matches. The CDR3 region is CATWPQNYYKKLF. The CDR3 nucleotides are TGTGCCACCTGGCCCCAGAATTATTATAAGAAACTCTTT.